These 15 T cell receptor beta chains were sequenced from one sample in a study of cytomegalovirus exposure and HLA in healthy donors (dated by TCRdb to about 2017). The library was built by means of the immunoSEQ multiplex PCR assay. For the multiplex PCR, a mixture combining 60 forward primers for TCR Vbeta segments and 13 reverse primers for TCR Jbeta segments was used. This is the immuneACCESS table as TCRdb keeps it, with only in-frame sequences that have V and J called. A part of the clones is gone; compared with another copy, unresolved V genes explain less than half, and the rest is unexplained. This sample lists around 150,000 clones; 75% to 90% were detected once. 6.3% of the sample is taken by the ten largest. The sample consisted of PBMCs. All receptors derive from a male donor in good health and CMV-seropositive.

The V and J genes are TRBV4-3 and TRBJ2-1; tentative D call: TRBD1 (6 bases). The V end was cut by 1 base, the J end by 7 bases, with 20 bases between. This CDR3 has 17 residues. Germline CDR1 is LGHNA and CDR2 is YSLEER. CDR3 amino acids: CASSQGVTWERGNEQFF. As DNA, the CDR3 is TGCGCCAGCAGCCAAGGTGTGACTTGGGAGAGGGGGAATGAGCAGTTCTTC.

As concerns this clone: Relative to the germline gene, one junction end is altered; a read error may explain this. J is TRBJ1-5 and V is TRBV7-9; perhaps TRBD1 as D (5 bases). Germline CDR1 is SEHNR and CDR2 is FQNEAQ (reference sequence). The CDR3 covers 15 residues. CDR3 amino acids: CSSSPGTFGNQPQHF. DNA of the CDR3: TGTTCCAGCAGCCCCGGGACTTTTGGCAATCAGCCCCAGCATTTT.

The genes are TRBV9 and TRBJ2-1, with 7 bases matching TRBD2. CDR1 and CDR2 from the germline V gene are SGDLS and YYNGEE. This CDR3 is built from 14 residues. With V trimmed by 0 bases and J by 7 bases, 4 bases remained unmatched. In nucleotides, the CDR3 is TGTGCCAGCAGCGTAGTGGCTAGCGGAAATGAGCAGTTCTTC. Translating gives CASSVVASGNEQFF.

This rearrangement joins TRBV7-9 to TRBJ2-1; 7 nucleotides match TRBD2. The CDR3 runs 15 residues. V lost 2 bases to trimming and J lost 7 bases; unmatched junction nucleotides: 8. CDR1 is SEHNR, CDR2 FQNEAQ, per germline (reference sequence). The DNA of the CDR3 is TGTGCCAGCAGCTTATTTGGCGGCGGGAGTAATGAGCAGTTCTTC. Translating gives CASSLFGGGSNEQFF.

V gene TRBV5-1 combines with J gene TRBJ2-3, with 8 bases fitting TRBD2. With 7 bases clipped from V and 4 bases from J, the junction kept 14 bases outside the gene matches. The CDR3 spans 16 residues. CDR1 and CDR2 from the germline V gene are SGHRS and YFSETQ. As DNA, the CDR3 is TGCGCCAGCTTCTTGGCTGGTAGCGGGAATCCAGATACGCAGTATTTT. Translation: CASFLAGSGNPDTQYF. The full variable domain, rest sourced from reference TRBV5-1 and TRBJ2-3, is KAGVTQTPRYLIKTRGQQVTLSCSPISGHRSVSWYQQTPGQGLQFLFEYFSETQRNKGNFPGRFSGRQFSNSRSEMNVSTLELGDSALYLCASFLAGSGNPDTQYFGPGTRLTVL.

The chain has TRBV11-3 and TRBJ2-7; 9 bases fit TRBD1. Germline loops: CDR1 SGHNT, CDR2 YENEEA. This CDR3 spans 13 amino acids. V was clipped by 5 bases and J by 9 bases; unmatched bases: 8. The chain's CDR3 is CASSPYRGPWQYF. CDR3 in DNA: TGTGCCAGCAGCCCTTACAGGGGGCCGTGGCAGTACTTC.

This chain links TRBV6-1 with TRBJ1-6, with D possibly being TRBD1 (6 bases). The V gene lost 6 bases and the J gene lost 2 bases, with 8 bases spanning the gap. The CDR3 runs to 14 residues. From germline, CDR1 is MNHNS and CDR2 SASEGT. This CDR3 is CASSRDTYNSPLHF. The CDR3 coding sequence is TGTGCCAGCAGCCGGGACACCTATAATTCACCCCTCCACTTT.

For this clone: The junction differs from germline at one of its ends, possibly a read error. Other DNA sequences in the sample encode the same CDR3. The chain carries TRBV7-9 and TRBJ2-7; D uncertain. The CDR3 has 12 amino acids. In germline, CDR1 is SEHNR, CDR2 FQNEAQ (reference sequence). The CDR3 loop is CSSSFVTYEQYF. The CDR3 region has the DNA TGTTCCAGCAGCTTCGTTACCTACGAGCAGTACTTC.

This clone was picked up a small number of times. The rearrangement uses TRBV19 and TRBJ1-4; the D is unclear. Per the germline V gene, CDR1 is LNHDA and CDR2 is SQIVND (reference sequence). The CDR3 has 13 amino acids. V was clipped by 1 base and J by 8 bases, with 8 bases between them. CDR3 DNA sequence: TGTGCCAGTAGTATAGGTCTAGAGGAAAAACTGTTTTTT. Translating it yields CASSIGLEEKLFF.

CDR3 protein: CASSVDSGSYNEQFF. CDR3 in DNA: TGTGCCAGCAGTGTAGATAGCGGGAGCTACAATGAGCAGTTCTTC. The V gene is TRBV6-4, the J gene TRBJ2-1; TRBD2 aligns across 9 bases. Germline values: CDR1 MRHNA, CDR2 SNTAGT. This CDR3 comprises 15 residues. The V and J ends lost 4 bases and 3 bases, in that order; junction bases with no gene match: 4.

The chain links TRBV19 to TRBJ1-1; D gene ambiguous. V was shortened by 1 base and J by 1 base, with 10 bases between the two germline ends. The CDR3 contains 15 residues. Germline CDR1 LNHDA, CDR2 SQIVND (reference sequence). The CDR3 DNA is TGTGCCAGTAGTATAGGGAGAATAGGGAACACTGAAGCTTTCTTT. Amino acid sequence: CASSIGRIGNTEAFF.

The chain is built from TRBV10-3 and TRBJ2-7; 7 bases fit TRBD1. The junction had 7 bases not matched to a gene; V was cut back by 5 bases and J by 6 bases. The CDR3 contains 13 residues. CDR1 and CDR2 (germline): ENHRY, SYGVKD. CDR3 region: CAISRQGGAEQYF. The CDR3 region has the DNA TGTGCCATCAGTCGACAGGGTGGCGCCGAGCAGTACTTC.

The V gene is TRBV19, the J gene TRBJ2-7, with a weak D call TRBD2 (6 bases). V dropped 3 bases and J dropped 7 bases, with 10 bases sitting between them. The length of the CDR3 is 12 residues. In germline, CDR1 is LNHDA, CDR2 SQIVND (reference sequence). The CDR3 reads CASSIGGQEQYF. The CDR3 coding sequence is TGTGCCAGTAGTATCGGGGGTCAGGAGCAGTACTTC.

The chain carries TRBV11-2 and TRBJ2-7; maybe TRBD1 (6 bases). Germline V gene lookup returns CDR1 SGHAT and CDR2 FQNNGV. CDR3 length equals 17 residues. V gave up 4 bases and J gave up 0 bases, with 19 bases separating them. Here the CDR3 DNA reads TGTGCCAGCAGCTCCCGGGACACCCTATTCGGCTCCTACGAGCAGTACTTC. It yields the protein CASSSRDTLFGSYEQYF.

The chain is built from TRBV10-3 and TRBJ2-6; a possible D gene is TRBD1 (6 bases). CDR3 size: 15 residues. V lost 6 bases to trimming and J lost 1 base, with 10 bases between them. The germline CDR1 and CDR2 sequences are ENHRY and SYGVKD. The CDR3 bases are TGTGCCATCAGATCAGGGGTATCTGGGGCCAACGTCCTGACTTTC. Translated: CAIRSGVSGANVLTF.